The subject of this entry is one TCR beta chain. The sample belongs to a study of blood T cell repertoires in COVID-19. Study summary: The United States, Italy and Spain supplied acute and convalescent COVID-19 samples. From T cells, B-cell-depleted T cells, or PBMCs came the material, which was cDNA or gDNA.

The CDR3 runs 14 residues. Per the germline V gene, CDR1 is MNHEY and CDR2 is SVGAGI. The V gene lost 7 bases and the J gene lost 4 bases, with 11 bases spanning the gap. As processed by the authors: Estimates of nucleated cell counts were drawn from the amplification of reference gene primers. Sequenced by immunoSEQ multiplex PCR; TCRdb stores in-frame clones only, minus some. The V and J calls and the clone size are those of that table, but D and trimming were determined from the DNA. The sample has some 70,000 clones, approximately 80% seen once. Input material: peripheral blood. The V and J genes are TRBV6-5 and TRBJ2-6, with D possibly TRBD2 on 5 matching bases. This TCR was sampled from a woman in her 70s with acute or convalescent COVID-19. The CDR3 nucleotides read TGTGCCAGCACCACGGACTCCGGGGCCAACGTCCTGACTTTC. The encoded protein is CASTTDSGANVLTF.